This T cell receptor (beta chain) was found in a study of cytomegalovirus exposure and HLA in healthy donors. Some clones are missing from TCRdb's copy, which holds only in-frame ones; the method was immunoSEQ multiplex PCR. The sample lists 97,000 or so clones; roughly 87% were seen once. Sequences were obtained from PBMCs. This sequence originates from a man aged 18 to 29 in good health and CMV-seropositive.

The CDR3 here is CASRPNRGPTYEQYF. The CDR3 DNA reads TGTGCCAGCAGACCCAACAGGGGGCCTACCTACGAGCAGTACTTC. V usage is TRBV7-9 and J usage is TRBJ2-7, with 9 bases identical to TRBD1. Germline lookup yields CDR1 SEHNR and CDR2 FQNEAQ (reference sequence). V trimming: 6 bases; J trimming: 2 bases; junction bases outside the gene matches: 8. The CDR3 is made up of 15 amino acids.